The 10 T cell receptor beta chains below come from one sample, sequenced in a study of CD8+CD57+ T cells in acquired aplastic anemia. TCR beta VDJ and CDR3 were profiled, and genomic DNA was the template. Each CDR3 protein is one row after TCRdb ran MiXCR on the reads. The sample shows 150,000 to 200,000 distinct CDR3 sequences, around 40% of them seen only once. The sample taken for sequencing was sorted CD4+, CD8+, or CD8+CD57+ T cells (not recorded which) from PBMCs. These receptors were taken from a human donor in good health.

This chain uses TRBV7-2 with TRBJ1-3; no definite D call. Trimming left V 3 bases short and J 7 bases short, with 4 bases between. Germline-derived CDR1 and CDR2 are SGHTA and FQGNSA. This CDR3 has 11 residues. In DNA, the CDR3 is TGTGCCAGCAGCTTCAGCAACACCATATATTTT. Protein sequence: CASSFSNTIYF.

This clonotype was observed once. The germline gene is not matched at one end of the junction; a read error may be the cause. The chain combines TRBV29-1 with TRBJ2-7; D gene unclear. The CDR3 sequence is 16 residues long. CDR1 is SQVTM, CDR2 ANQGSEA, per germline. CDR3 residues: CSVEGVGGINSYEQCF. In DNA, the CDR3 is TGCAGCGTTGAAGGTGTTGGCGGAATAAACTCCTACGAGCAGTGCTTC.

This clonotype was observed many times. The V and J genes are TRBV6-5 and TRBJ1-6; D uncertain. CDR1 is MNHEY, CDR2 SVGAGI, per germline. V dropped 3 bases and J dropped 5 bases, with 8 bases sitting between them. This CDR3 has 14 amino acids. Written as DNA, the CDR3 is TGTGCCAGCAGTTATCAGGAAAATAATTCACCCCTCCACTTT. Translated: CASSYQENNSPLHF.

There are many counts of this clonotype. V gene TRBV6-1 combines with J gene TRBJ1-2; TRBD1 agrees at 10 bases. Germline V CDR1 and CDR2: MNHNS, SASEGT. V was pared by 8 bases and J by 7 bases, with 10 bases of the junction left unmatched. The CDR3 has 14 residues. The CDR3 nucleotides read TGTGCCAGCTCGGTCGGACAGGGGGTTGGTGGCTACACCTTC. Encoded protein: CASSVGQGVGGYTF.

The sample holds many counts of this clonotype. V usage is TRBV12-5 and J usage is TRBJ2-2; no firm D call. The CDR3 is made up of 14 amino acids. Germline V CDR1 and CDR2: LGHNT, FRNRAP. V was clipped by 5 bases and J by 1 base, with 8 bases between them. This chain's CDR3 is CASGPVVNTGELFF. The CDR3 coding sequence is TGTGCTAGTGGTCCCGTGGTGAACACCGGGGAGCTGTTTTTT.

Only a few counts were recorded for this clonotype. The CDR3 spells CASSDSLFGYTF. For the CDR3, the DNA is TGTGCCAGCAGTGATTCCCTATTTGGCTACACCTTC. The chain recombines TRBV2 with TRBJ1-2; D is ambiguous. The germline V gene has CDR1 SNHLY and CDR2 FYNNEI. V lost 3 bases to trimming and J lost 7 bases, with 9 bases between them. This CDR3 comprises 12 residues.

The CDR3 bases are TGTGCCAGCAGTGAAGTACAGGGGGCAAGTTCACCCCTCCACTTT. It translates to CASSEVQGASSPLHF. V usage is TRBV6-1 and J usage is TRBJ1-6; 9 bases align to TRBD1. The germline gives CDR1 MNHNS, CDR2 SASEGT. The CDR3 has 15 residues. Trimming took 1 base from V and 9 from J; bases not matched to a gene: 4.

The chain has TRBV24-1 and TRBJ2-2; no clear D. V lost 4 bases and J 7 bases, leaving 3 bases between the germline ends. Germline lookup yields CDR1 KGHDR and CDR2 SFDVKD. This CDR3 is 11 amino acids long. CDR3 in DNA: TGTGCCACCAGTGAGGGCGGGGAGCTGTTTTTT. This encodes CATSEGGELFF.

This clonotype was counted at least ten times. The chain carries TRBV20-1 and TRBJ1-1, with D uncertain. CDR1 is DFQATT, CDR2 SNEGSKA, per germline (reference sequence). CDR3 length: 11 amino acids. In DNA, the CDR3 is TGCAGCACGACAACGTCTGCTGAAGCTTTCTTT. Its protein is CSTTTSAEAFF.

The rearrangement joins TRBV29-1 to TRBJ2-3; no clear D gene. The V gene lost 4 bases and the J gene lost 2 bases, with 10 bases spanning the gap. This CDR3 is 13 amino acids long. The germline CDR1 and CDR2 sequences are SQVTM and ANQGSEA. The CDR3 DNA reads TGCAGCGTTGGGCAACTACTCACAGATACGCAGTATTTT. Its protein is CSVGQLLTDTQYF.